This TCR beta chain was captured by sequencing in a study of T-cell reconstitution after alpha-beta-depleted transplantation in children. This clonotype was counted a few times. The CDR3 is 14 residues long. Per germline, CDR1 SEHNR and CDR2 FQNEAQ (reference sequence). V dropped 1 base and J dropped 5 bases, with 9 bases sitting between them. Using unique molecular identifiers, the investigators prepared the TCRbeta library. TCRdb re-derived calls from the PCR reads in MiXCR, one entry per CDR3 protein. This table has approximately 400,000 distinct CDR3 sequences, about 11% appearing once. This TCR came from a human donor who donated a stem cell graft to a child with acute myeloid leukemia. This sample comprised PBMCs from the stem cell graft donor, obtained from the stem cell graft. J is TRBJ1-5 and V is TRBV7-9, with TRBD1 as a possible D gene (6 bases). The CDR3 loop is CASSLDGQYQPQHF. The CDR3 DNA reads as TGTGCCAGCAGCTTAGATGGACAGTATCAGCCCCAGCATTTT. The whole variable domain, remainder taken from reference TRBV7-9 and TRBJ1-5, is DTGVSQNPRHKITKRGQNVTFRCDPISEHNRLYWYRQTLGQGPEFLTYFQNEAQLEKSRLLSDRFSAERPKGSFSTLEIQRTEQGDSAMYLCASSLDGQYQPQHFGDGTRLSIL.